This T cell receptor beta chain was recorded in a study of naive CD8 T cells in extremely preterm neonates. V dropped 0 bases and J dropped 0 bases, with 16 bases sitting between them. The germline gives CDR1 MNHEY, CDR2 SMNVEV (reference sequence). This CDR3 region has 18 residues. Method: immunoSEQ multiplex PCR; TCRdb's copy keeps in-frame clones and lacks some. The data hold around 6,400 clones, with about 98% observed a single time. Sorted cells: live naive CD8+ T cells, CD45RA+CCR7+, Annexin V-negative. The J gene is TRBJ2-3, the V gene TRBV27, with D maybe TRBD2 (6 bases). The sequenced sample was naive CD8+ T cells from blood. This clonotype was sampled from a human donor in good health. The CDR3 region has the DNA TGTGCCAGCAGTTTATCCTCGGGACTGGCCCACAGCACAGATACGCAGTATTTT. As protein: CASSLSSGLAHSTDTQYF.